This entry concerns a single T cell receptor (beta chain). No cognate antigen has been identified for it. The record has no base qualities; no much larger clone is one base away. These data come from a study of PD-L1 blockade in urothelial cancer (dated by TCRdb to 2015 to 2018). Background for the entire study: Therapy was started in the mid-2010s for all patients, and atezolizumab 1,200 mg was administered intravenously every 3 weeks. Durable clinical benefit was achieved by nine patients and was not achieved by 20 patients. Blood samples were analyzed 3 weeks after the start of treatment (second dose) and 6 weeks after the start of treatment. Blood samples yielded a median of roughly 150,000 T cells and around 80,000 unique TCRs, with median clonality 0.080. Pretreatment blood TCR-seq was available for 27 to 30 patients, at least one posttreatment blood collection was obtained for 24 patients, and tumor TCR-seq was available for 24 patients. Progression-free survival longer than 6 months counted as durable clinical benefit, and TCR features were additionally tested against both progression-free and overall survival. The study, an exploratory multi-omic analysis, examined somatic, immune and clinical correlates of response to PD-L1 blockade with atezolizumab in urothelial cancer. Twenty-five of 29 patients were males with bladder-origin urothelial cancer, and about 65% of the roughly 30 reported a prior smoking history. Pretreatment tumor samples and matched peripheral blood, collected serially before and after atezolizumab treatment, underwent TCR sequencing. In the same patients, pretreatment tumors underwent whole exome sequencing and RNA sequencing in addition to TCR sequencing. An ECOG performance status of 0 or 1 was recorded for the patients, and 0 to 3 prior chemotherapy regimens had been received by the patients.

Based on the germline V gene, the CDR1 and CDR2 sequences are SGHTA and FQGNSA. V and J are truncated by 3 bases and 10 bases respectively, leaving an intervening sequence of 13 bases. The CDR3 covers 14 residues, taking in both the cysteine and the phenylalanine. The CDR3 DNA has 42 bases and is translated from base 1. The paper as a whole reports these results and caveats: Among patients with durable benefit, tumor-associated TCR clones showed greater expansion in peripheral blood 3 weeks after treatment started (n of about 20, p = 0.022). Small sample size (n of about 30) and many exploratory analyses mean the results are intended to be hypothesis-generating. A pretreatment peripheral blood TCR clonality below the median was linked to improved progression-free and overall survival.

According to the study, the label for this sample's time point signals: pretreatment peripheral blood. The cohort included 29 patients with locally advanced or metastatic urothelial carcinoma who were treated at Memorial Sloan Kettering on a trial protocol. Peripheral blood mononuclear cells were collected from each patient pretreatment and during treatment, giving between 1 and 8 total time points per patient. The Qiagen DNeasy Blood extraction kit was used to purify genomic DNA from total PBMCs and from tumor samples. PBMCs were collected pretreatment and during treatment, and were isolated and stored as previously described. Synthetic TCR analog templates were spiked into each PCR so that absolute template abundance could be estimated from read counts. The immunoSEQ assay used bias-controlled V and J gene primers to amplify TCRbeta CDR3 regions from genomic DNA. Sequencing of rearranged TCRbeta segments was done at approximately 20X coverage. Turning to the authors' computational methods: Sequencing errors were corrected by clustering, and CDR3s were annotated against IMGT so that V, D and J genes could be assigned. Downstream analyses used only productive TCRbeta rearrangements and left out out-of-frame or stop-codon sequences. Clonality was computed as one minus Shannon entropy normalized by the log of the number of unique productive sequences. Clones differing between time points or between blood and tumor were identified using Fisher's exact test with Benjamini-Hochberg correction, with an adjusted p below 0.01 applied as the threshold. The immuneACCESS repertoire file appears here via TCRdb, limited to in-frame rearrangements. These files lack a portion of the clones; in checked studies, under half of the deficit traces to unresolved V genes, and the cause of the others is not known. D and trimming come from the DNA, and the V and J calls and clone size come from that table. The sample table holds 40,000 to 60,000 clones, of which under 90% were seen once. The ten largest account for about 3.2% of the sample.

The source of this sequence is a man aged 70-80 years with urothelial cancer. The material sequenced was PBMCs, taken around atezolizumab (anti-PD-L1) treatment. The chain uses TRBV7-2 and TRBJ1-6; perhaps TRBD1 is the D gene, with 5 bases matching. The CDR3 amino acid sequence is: CASSFRQGQSPLHF. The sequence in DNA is TGTGCCAGCAGCTTTCGTCAGGGTCAATCACCCCTCCACTTT.